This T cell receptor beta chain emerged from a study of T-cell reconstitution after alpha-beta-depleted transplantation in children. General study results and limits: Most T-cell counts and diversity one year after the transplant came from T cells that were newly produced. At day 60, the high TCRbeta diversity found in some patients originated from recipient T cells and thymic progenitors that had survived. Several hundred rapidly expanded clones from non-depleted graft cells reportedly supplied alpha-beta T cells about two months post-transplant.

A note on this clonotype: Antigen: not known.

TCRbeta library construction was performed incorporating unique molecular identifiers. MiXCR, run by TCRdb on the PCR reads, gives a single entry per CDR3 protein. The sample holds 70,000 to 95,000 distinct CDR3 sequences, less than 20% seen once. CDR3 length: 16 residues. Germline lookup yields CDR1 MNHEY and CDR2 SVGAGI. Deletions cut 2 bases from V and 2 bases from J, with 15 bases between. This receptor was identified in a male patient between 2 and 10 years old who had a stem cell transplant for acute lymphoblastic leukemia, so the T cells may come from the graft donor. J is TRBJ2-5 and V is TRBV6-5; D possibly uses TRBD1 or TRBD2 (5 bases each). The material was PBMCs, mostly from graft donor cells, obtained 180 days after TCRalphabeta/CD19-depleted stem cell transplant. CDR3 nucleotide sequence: TGTGCCAGCAGTTACGACGGGGACGGAGCACAAGAGACCCAGTACTTC. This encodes CASSYDGDGAQETQYF.